This T cell receptor beta chain comes out of a study of blood T cell repertoires in COVID-19. Overall study: The United States, Italy and Spain provided the acute and convalescent COVID-19 samples. Sources were T cells, B-cell-depleted T cells, or PBMCs; the material itself was cDNA or gDNA.

The table came from immunoSEQ multiplex PCR; TCRdb's copy has only in-frame clones and leaves some out. Here the sample spans under 200,000 clones, more than 75% being singletons. CDR1 and CDR2 from the germline V gene are MNHEY and SVGAGI. Trimming removed 6 bases from V and 5 bases from J, with 8 bases in between. The CDR3 totals 11 residues. The chain uses TRBV6-5 and TRBJ2-7; D gene uncertain. The source is a man in his forties or fifties with active or convalescent COVID-19. Sequencing used peripheral blood. The CDR3 is CASRDQDEQYF. The CDR3 DNA reads TGTGCCAGCAGAGACCAGGACGAGCAGTACTTC.